One sample yielded the 15 T cell receptor beta chains listed below, sequenced in a study of neurological immune-mediated disorders. Using its own MiXCR run on the 5' RACE reads, TCRdb lists one record per CDR3 protein. The sample consists of 55,000 to 65,000 distinct CDR3 sequences, around a tenth of them appearing once. Time point indicated: longitudinal time-point 2. The specimen sequenced was PBMCs. Receptors originate from a man aged 30-40 years in good health.

This clonotype was recorded many times. The chain uses TRBV5-1 and TRBJ1-2, with a weak D call TRBD1 (5 bases). The CDR3 contains 13 residues. The germline CDR1 and CDR2 sequences are SGHRS and YFSETQ. Trimming pared 5 bases from V and 4 bases from J, leaving 12 bases between. CDR3 sequence: CASSPQAFYGYTF. The CDR3 DNA reads TGCGCCAGCAGTCCACAGGCTTTCTATGGCTACACCTTC.

In its sample, this clonotype was seen many times. This chain links TRBV5-1 with TRBJ1-5; D uncertain. Germline lookup yields CDR1 SGHRS and CDR2 YFSETQ. Trimming left V 4 bases short and J 4 bases short, with 15 bases between. CDR3 length: 15 amino acids. CDR3 in amino acids: CASSPAGVANQPQHF. The CDR3 nucleotides read TGCGCCAGCAGCCCAGCAGGAGTTGCAAATCAGCCCCAGCATTTT.

This clonotype was seen ten or more times. CDR3 sequence reads: CASSSPRGQSTEAFF. CDR3 nucleotides: TGTGCCAGCAGCTCACCCAGGGGGCAGAGCACTGAAGCTTTCTTT. V is TRBV28 and J is TRBJ1-1, with 8 bases matching TRBD1. V shed 6 bases, J shed 4 bases, and the junction held 10 bases outside the gene matches. Germline V gene lookup returns CDR1 MDHEN and CDR2 SYDVKM. The CDR3 loop spans 15 amino acids.

At least ten counts were recorded for this clonotype. The CDR3 sequence is CASSLTGGSADTQYF. CDR3 nucleotide sequence: TGTGCCAGCAGCTTGACCGGAGGGAGCGCAGATACGCAGTATTTT. The chain joins TRBV5-5 to TRBJ2-3; a weak D match, TRBD2 (6 bases). V lost 1 base and J 4 bases, leaving 13 bases between the germline ends. The CDR3 length is 15 residues. Germline CDR1 SGHKS, CDR2 YYEKEE (reference sequence).

Ten or more counts support this clonotype. The J gene is TRBJ1-1, the V gene TRBV9, with 9 bases aligning to TRBD1. The CDR3 has 16 amino acids. In germline, CDR1 is SGDLS, CDR2 YYNGEE. With 3 bases clipped from V and 0 bases from J, the junction kept 6 bases outside the gene matches. This CDR3 is CASSGRDRDLNTEAFF. The DNA of the CDR3 is TGTGCCAGCAGCGGCCGGGACAGGGACTTGAACACTGAAGCTTTCTTT.

This chain uses TRBV19 with TRBJ2-1; 9 bases line up with TRBD2. Unmatched junction bases numbered 5, after V lost 5 bases and J lost 3 bases. Per the germline V gene, CDR1 is LNHDA and CDR2 is SQIVND (reference sequence). The CDR3 extends over 15 amino acids. The CDR3 DNA is TGTGCCAGTAGTCCCAGGACTAGCGACTACAATGAGCAGTTCTTC. This sequence encodes CASSPRTSDYNEQFF.

To note about this clonotype: A much larger clonotype is one base distant, so this may be a read error. This rearrangement joins TRBV2 to TRBJ1-6; no reliable D call. Trimming took 10 bases from V and 6 from J, leaving 19 bases between them. Germline V gives CDR1 SNHLY, CDR2 FYNNEI. The CDR3 totals 15 residues. In DNA, the CDR3 is TGTGCCAACACTACACAGACGGTGTCTAATTCACCCCTCCACTTT. This encodes CANTTQTVSNSPLHF.

This clonotype has ten or more counts. The genes are TRBV5-6 and TRBJ2-3; TRBD2 agrees at 7 bases. V lost 4 bases and J lost 7; bases outside the gene matches: 12. The CDR3 spans 15 residues. Looked up from germline, CDR1 is SGHDT and CDR2 is YYEEEE. CDR3 in amino acids: CASSPGPREGNTQYF. The DNA for the CDR3 is TGTGCCAGCAGCCCGGGCCCGAGGGAGGGAAATACGCAGTATTTT.

In this sample, this clonotype turned up many times. V usage is TRBV10-3 and J usage is TRBJ2-1; D is ambiguous. This CDR3 has 15 residues. The V gene's germline CDR1 is ENHRY and CDR2 SYGVKD. V lost 3 bases, J lost 2 bases, and 11 bases lay in between. The CDR3 DNA reads TGTGCCATCAGTGACTCTGGGATAACCTACAATGAGCAGTTCTTC. It is translated as CAISDSGITYNEQFF.

This clonotype was seen repeatedly, ten times or more. V usage is TRBV18 and J usage is TRBJ1-1, with 9 bases fitting TRBD1. This CDR3 has 16 amino acids. Germline assignment: CDR1 KGHSH and CDR2 LQKENI. Unmatched junction bases numbered 10, after V lost 4 bases and J lost 4 bases. The CDR3 protein is CASSLSGTGKGTEAFF. CDR3 DNA: TGTGCCAGCTCACTCTCCGGGACAGGGAAAGGCACTGAAGCTTTCTTT.

This clonotype was counted at least ten times. The chain uses TRBV18 and TRBJ2-7, with 7 bases identical to TRBD1. CDR1 KGHSH and CDR2 LQKENI come from the germline V gene. V shed 6 bases and J 6 bases; nucleotides not matched to a gene: 11. The CDR3 contains 14 residues. The CDR3 DNA follows: TGTGCCAGCTCCGTCGGAGAGGGGGCGCGCGAGCAGTACTTC. This sequence encodes CASSVGEGAREQYF.

This chain connects TRBV3-1 to TRBJ2-7; 13 positions agree with TRBD2. The CDR3 has 15 residues. Germline CDR1 LGHDT, CDR2 YNNKEL (reference sequence). V shed 4 bases, J shed 5 bases, and the junction held 5 bases outside the gene matches. Here the CDR3 reads CASSPRLAGGDEQYF. Written as DNA, the CDR3 is TGTGCCAGCAGCCCACGACTAGCGGGAGGTGACGAGCAGTACTTC.

This clonotype was recorded at least ten times. V and J are TRBV5-1 and TRBJ1-5; a possible D gene is TRBD1 (5 bases). The V end lost 1 base, the J end lost 8 bases, and 22 bases lay between the germline ends. The CDR3 consists of 17 residues. Germline V CDR1 and CDR2: SGHRS, YFSETQ. Here the CDR3 reads CASSLPQLGRFREPQHF. The CDR3, as DNA: TGCGCCAGCAGCTTGCCTCAACTCGGACGGTTCAGGGAGCCCCAGCATTTT. The complete variable domain, with remaining parts taken from reference TRBV5-1 and TRBJ1-5, reads KAGVTQTPRYLIKTRGQQVTLSCSPISGHRSVSWYQQTPGQGLQFLFEYFSETQRNKGNFPGRFSGRQFSNSRSEMNVSTLELGDSALYLCASSLPQLGRFREPQHFGDGTRLSIL.

This clonotype has just a few counts. The chain carries TRBV9 and TRBJ2-1, with 8 bases fitting TRBD2. CDR1 SGDLS and CDR2 YYNGEE come from the germline V gene. There are 15 residues in the CDR3. Trimming at V came to 2 bases and at J to 1 base, leaving 2 bases not matched to a gene. DNA for the CDR3: TGTGCCAGCAGCGTTTTAGCGGGATCCTACAATGAGCAGTTCTTC. Its protein is CASSVLAGSYNEQFF.

This clonotype was seen at least ten times. The rearrangement joins TRBV28 to TRBJ2-1; 9 bases fit TRBD2. The germline V gene encodes CDR1 MDHEN and CDR2 SYDVKM. V lost 2 bases to trimming and J lost 8 bases; unmatched junction nucleotides: 4. The CDR3 runs 14 residues. The CDR3 region is CASSLRASGDEQFF. In DNA, the CDR3 is TGTGCCAGCAGTTTAAGAGCTAGCGGGGATGAGCAGTTCTTC. Looking up the rest from reference TRBV28 and TRBJ2-1 gives the full variable domain: DVKVTQSSRYLVKRTGEKVFLECVQDMDHENMFWYRQDPGLGLRLIYFSYDVKMKEKGDIPEGYSVSREKKERFSLILESASTNQTSMYLCASSLRASGDEQFFGPGTRLTVL.